Shown below are 10 T cell receptor beta chains from a single sample sequenced in a study of blood T cell repertoires in COVID-19. The table came from immunoSEQ multiplex PCR; TCRdb's copy has only in-frame clones and leaves some out. This sample has almost 200,000 clones; roughly nine tenths occur once, and the top ten carry 7.5% to 10%. Sequencing was carried out using PBMCs or T cells enriched from blood (not recorded which). These receptor sequences come from a woman aged 18 to 35 who had recovered from COVID-19.

The chain carries TRBV6-5 and TRBJ2-2; 7 nucleotides agree with TRBD1. This CDR3 region has 15 residues. From germline, CDR1 is MNHEY and CDR2 SVGAGI. Germline trimming cut 6 bases from V and 6 bases from J; bases unmatched to any gene: 10. The CDR3 loop reads CASSIENRGSGELFF. The CDR3 bases are TGTGCCAGCAGCATAGAGAACAGGGGTTCCGGGGAGCTGTTTTTT.

This chain joins TRBV5-4 and TRBJ2-1; TRBD2 aligns across 10 bases. The ends lost 1 base at V and 10 bases at J; junction bases unmatched: 5. There are 14 residues in the CDR3. Germline V gene lookup returns CDR1 SGHNT and CDR2 YYREEE (reference sequence). The CDR3 loop reads CASSLFSSGGEQFF. As DNA, the CDR3 is TGTGCCAGCAGCTTGTTTTCTAGCGGGGGAGAGCAGTTCTTC.

The rearrangement uses TRBV4-1 and TRBJ1-5; a weak D match, TRBD1 (5 bases). V gave up 2 bases and J gave up 0 bases, with 11 bases separating them. This CDR3 region has 16 residues. Germline V gene lookup returns CDR1 MGHRA and CDR2 YSYEKL. CDR3: CASSQRDSISNQPQHF. As DNA, the CDR3 is TGCGCCAGCAGCCAACGGGACTCGATTAGCAATCAGCCCCAGCATTTT.

This sequence joins TRBV9 and TRBJ1-5; possibly TRBD1 for D (6 bases). Looked up from germline, CDR1 is SGDLS and CDR2 is YYNGEE. Trimming took 2 bases from V and 7 from J, leaving 13 bases between them. The CDR3 totals 14 residues. The CDR3 reads CASSVSSGDQPQHF. For the CDR3, the DNA is TGTGCCAGCAGCGTGAGCTCAGGGGACCAGCCCCAGCATTTT. Complete variable domain (other parts from reference TRBV9 and TRBJ1-5): DSGVTQTPKHLITATGQRVTLRCSPRSGDLSVYWYQQSLDQGLQFLIQYYNGEERAKGNILERFSAQQFPDLHSELNLSSLELGDSALYFCASSVSSGDQPQHFGDGTRLSIL.

Remarks on this clone: The junction shows a germline mismatch at one end, possibly a read error. The rearrangement uses TRBV2 and TRBJ1-1; D unresolved. The CDR3 is made up of 8 amino acids. Germline assignment: CDR1 SNHLY and CDR2 FYNNEI. The CDR3 sequence is CASSPGSW. CDR3 DNA sequence: TGTGCCAGCAGCCCGGGATCTTGG. The full variable domain, its missing parts supplied by reference TRBV2 and TRBJ1-1, is EPEVTQTPSHQVTQMGQEVILRCVPISNHLYFYWYRQILGQKVEFLVSFYNNEISEKSEIFDDQFSVERPDGSNFTLKIRSTKLEDSAMYFCASSPGSWGQGTRLTVV.

The chain uses TRBV7-9 and TRBJ2-7; 7 positions agree with TRBD2. CDR3 length equals 16 residues. Per the germline V gene, CDR1 is SEHNR and CDR2 is FQNEAQ (reference sequence). Losses at the gene ends were 1 base for V and 5 bases for J; bases not matched to a gene: 11. The chain's CDR3 is CASSLEGSRTSHEQYF. The DNA for the CDR3 is TGTGCCAGCAGCTTAGAGGGGTCACGGACTAGTCACGAGCAGTACTTC.

The gene calls are TRBV9 and TRBJ2-3; no definite D call. CDR1 is SGDLS, CDR2 YYNGEE, per germline. The CDR3 contains 14 residues. The V gene lost 2 bases and the J gene lost 0 bases, with 7 bases spanning the gap. The CDR3 loop reads CASSVGLSTDTQYF. CDR3 bases: TGTGCCAGCAGCGTGGGCCTTAGCACAGATACGCAGTATTTT. Variable domain in full (rest from reference TRBV9 and TRBJ2-3): DSGVTQTPKHLITATGQRVTLRCSPRSGDLSVYWYQQSLDQGLQFLIQYYNGEERAKGNILERFSAQQFPDLHSELNLSSLELGDSALYFCASSVGLSTDTQYFGPGTRLTVL.

The chain recombines TRBV6-1 with TRBJ2-3, with 7 bases aligning to TRBD1. This CDR3 contains 18 residues. Germline CDR1 reads MNHNS; CDR2 reads SASEGT. The V segment lost 0 bases and the J segment 4 bases; nucleotides outside the gene matches: 13. The CDR3: CASSEASYRGTRSDTQYF. The CDR3 DNA reads as TGTGCCAGCAGTGAAGCTTCCTACAGGGGAACGAGGTCAGATACGCAGTATTTT.

The chain carries TRBV6-1 and TRBJ1-5; the D gene is possibly TRBD1 (6 bases). The V end was cut by 2 bases, the J end by 3 bases, with 17 bases between. Germline CDR1 reads MNHNS; CDR2 reads SASEGT. The CDR3 consists of 17 residues. The CDR3 DNA reads TGTGCCAGCAGTGAACTGCCGCTGACAGGCCTCAATCAGCCCCAGCATTTT. Translating gives CASSELPLTGLNQPQHF.

The chain carries TRBV4-1 and TRBJ1-3; D ambiguous. Between the trimmed V and J ends, which lost 5 bases and 0 bases, there was a span of 11 bases. The CDR3 is 15 amino acids. From germline, CDR1 is MGHRA and CDR2 YSYEKL. CDR3 sequence: CASSSVLLSGNTIYF. In DNA, the CDR3 is TGCGCCAGCAGCTCCGTACTGCTCTCTGGAAACACCATATATTTT.